This paragraph reports one T cell receptor (beta chain). For the second PCR, which ran for 7 to 11 cycles, a sample-barcoded 5' primer and a J-beta primer mix were used. TCRdb processed the 5' RACE reads anew with MiXCR; each CDR3 protein has one entry. The table records 1.4 million or so distinct CDR3 sequences, around 40% of them present only once. This sample is drawn from a study of blood T cells in healthy people across ages. CDR3 length equals 15 residues. Trimming pared 5 bases from V and 3 bases from J, leaving 13 bases between. CDR1 MNHEY and CDR2 SMNVEV come from the germline V gene (reference sequence).

The sequenced material came from blood. This TCR derives from a woman aged 18-35 years in good health. This chain links TRBV27 with TRBJ2-2; the D gene is possibly TRBD1 (5 bases). CDR3 in DNA: TGTGCCAGCAGTCCAGCCCTAGGGGACACCGGGGAGCTGTTTTTT. Residues: CASSPALGDTGELFF.